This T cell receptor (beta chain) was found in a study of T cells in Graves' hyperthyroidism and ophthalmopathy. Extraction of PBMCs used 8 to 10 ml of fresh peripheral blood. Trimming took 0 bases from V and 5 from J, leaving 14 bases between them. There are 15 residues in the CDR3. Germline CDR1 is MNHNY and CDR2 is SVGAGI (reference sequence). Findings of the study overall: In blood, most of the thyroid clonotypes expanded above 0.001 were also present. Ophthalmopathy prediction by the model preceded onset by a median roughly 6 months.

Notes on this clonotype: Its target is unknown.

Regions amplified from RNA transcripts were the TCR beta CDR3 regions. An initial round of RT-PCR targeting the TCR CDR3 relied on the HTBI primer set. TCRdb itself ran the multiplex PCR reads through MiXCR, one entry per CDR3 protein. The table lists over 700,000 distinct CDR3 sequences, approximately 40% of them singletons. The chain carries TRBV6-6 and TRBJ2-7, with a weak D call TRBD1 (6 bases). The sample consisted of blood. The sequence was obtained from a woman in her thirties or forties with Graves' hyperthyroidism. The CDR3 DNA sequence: TGTGCCAGCAGTTACTCGGGACATATCTTCCACGAGCAGTACTTC. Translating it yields CASSYSGHIFHEQYF.